A single sample is the source of the 17 T cell receptor beta chains below, sequenced in a study of T-cell reconstitution after alpha-beta-depleted transplantation in children. Unique molecular identifiers were incorporated into the prepared TCRbeta library. TCRdb re-called the PCR reads with MiXCR, one entry per CDR3 protein. Of roughly 180,000 distinct CDR3 sequences listed, just over 14% were seen once; the top ten hold less than 15%. Sequenced material: PBMCs from the stem cell graft donor, taken from the stem cell graft. The source is a human donor who donated a stem cell graft to a child with acute lymphoblastic leukemia.

This clonotype was seen repeatedly, ten times or more. V usage is TRBV5-1 and J usage is TRBJ1-5; no clear D. Germline V lookup: CDR1 SGHRS, CDR2 YFSETQ. Between the trimmed V and J ends, which lost 0 bases and 7 bases, there was a span of 11 bases. This CDR3 is built from 14 residues. The CDR3, as DNA: TGCGCCAGCAGCTTGGACAACCTAGGGCAGCCCCAGCATTTT. Translated: CASSLDNLGQPQHF. Looking up the rest from reference TRBV5-1 and TRBJ1-5 gives the full variable domain: KAGVTQTPRYLIKTRGQQVTLSCSPISGHRSVSWYQQTPGQGLQFLFEYFSETQRNKGNFPGRFSGRQFSNSRSEMNVSTLELGDSALYLCASSLDNLGQPQHFGDGTRLSIL.

This clonotype showed up many times. The chain links TRBV6-2 or TRBV6-3 to TRBJ2-3; maybe TRBD2 (6 bases). CDR1 MNHEY and CDR2 SVGEGT come from the germline V gene. Trimming cost V 2 bases and J 0 bases, with 9 bases left between them. The CDR3 has 15 residues. CDR3 coding DNA: TGTGCCAGCAGTTACCCTAGCGAAAGCACAGATACGCAGTATTTT. Translated, it gives CASSYPSESTDTQYF.

This clonotype was seen ten or more times. The rearrangement uses TRBV5-4 and TRBJ1-2; no clear D. This CDR3 is built from 11 residues. Germline assignment: CDR1 SGHNT and CDR2 YYREEE (reference sequence). Trimming pared 4 bases from V and 8 bases from J, leaving 9 bases between. Written as DNA, the CDR3 is TGTGCCAGCAGCCTGGAAGGGGGCTACACCTTC. The encoded protein is CASSLEGGYTF.

This chain joins TRBV28 and TRBJ1-2; D is uncertain. CDR1 is MDHEN and CDR2 is SYDVKM in the germline V gene. Between the trimmed V and J ends, which lost 10 bases and 5 bases, there was a span of 14 bases. This CDR3 spans 12 amino acids. The CDR3 DNA reads as TGTGCCAACGCCAAGGAAGGGTATGGCTACACCTTC. As protein: CANAKEGYGYTF.

This clonotype was observed many times. The chain joins TRBV7-9 to TRBJ2-7; D possibly matches TRBD1 or TRBD2 (5 bases each). V shed 8 bases and J shed 0 bases, with 5 bases lying between them. Per the germline V gene, CDR1 is SEHNR and CDR2 is FQNEAQ (reference sequence). This CDR3 comprises 11 residues. The chain's CDR3 is CASGGSYEQYF. DNA for the CDR3: TGTGCCAGCGGGGGCTCCTACGAGCAGTACTTC.

This clonotype has at least ten counts. The J gene is TRBJ2-7, the V gene TRBV15; tentative D call: TRBD2 (5 bases). Trimming stripped 0 bases from V and 4 bases from J, with 22 bases between. The CDR3 covers 18 residues. The germline CDR1 and CDR2 sequences are LNHNV and YYDKDF (reference sequence). CDR3 sequence: CATSRESGRYSSPYEQYF. The CDR3 DNA is TGTGCCACCAGCAGAGAATCAGGCAGATATTCTAGCCCGTACGAGCAGTACTTC.

The table lists this clonotype with many counts. The chain joins TRBV5-1 to TRBJ2-7; the match to TRBD2 covers 10 bases. The CDR3 spans 15 residues. Germline V CDR1 and CDR2: SGHRS, YFSETQ. Trimming removed 3 bases from V and 4 bases from J; junction bases left unmatched: 7. This CDR3 is CASSSPTSGTYEQYF. CDR3 DNA: TGCGCCAGCAGCTCCCCTACTAGCGGGACGTACGAGCAGTACTTC. Full variable domain (rest looked up from reference TRBV5-1 and TRBJ2-7): KAGVTQTPRYLIKTRGQQVTLSCSPISGHRSVSWYQQTPGQGLQFLFEYFSETQRNKGNFPGRFSGRQFSNSRSEMNVSTLELGDSALYLCASSSPTSGTYEQYFGPGTRLTVT.

This clonotype was counted a few times. This chain joins TRBV6-2 or TRBV6-3 and TRBJ2-7; 7 bases align to TRBD1. The germline gives CDR1 MNHEY, CDR2 SVGEGT. The CDR3 sequence is 15 residues long. V trimming: 6 bases; J trimming: 0 bases; junction bases outside the gene matches: 8. CDR3 coding DNA: TGTGCCAGCAGCCAGACAGGGTTTAGCTCCTACGAGCAGTACTTC. It specifies CASSQTGFSSYEQYF.

This clonotype was seen ten or more times. The chain joins TRBV5-1 to TRBJ2-2, with a tentative D call TRBD2 (5 bases). V lost 2 bases and J 1 base, leaving 9 bases between the germline ends. This CDR3 is built from 15 residues. Germline CDR1 SGHRS, CDR2 YFSETQ. CDR3 DNA sequence: TGCGCCAGCAGCTTTCAGGCGGGGAACACCGGGGAGCTGTTTTTT. Translating it yields CASSFQAGNTGELFF.

This clonotype was counted many times. This sequence joins TRBV29-1 and TRBJ2-2; 8 bases agree with TRBD2. Per germline, CDR1 SQVTM and CDR2 ANQGSEA. This CDR3 contains 14 residues. Trimming at V came to 1 base and at J to 6 bases, leaving 4 bases not matched to a gene. In nucleotides, the CDR3 is TGCAGCGTTGAAGGAGCGGGAGTAGCCGGGGAGCTGTTTTTT. Protein: CSVEGAGVAGELFF.

This clonotype was observed at least ten times. J is TRBJ2-7 and V is TRBV5-1; the D gene is possibly TRBD2 (5 bases). The CDR3 covers 13 residues. Germline-derived CDR1 and CDR2 are SGHRS and YFSETQ. The V end was cut by 4 bases, the J end by 6 bases, with 14 bases between. This CDR3 is CASSRSERSEQYF. The CDR3, as DNA: TGCGCCAGCAGCAGGTCTGAGCGGTCCGAGCAGTACTTC.

This chain joins TRBV10-2 and TRBJ2-1, with TRBD1 as a possible D gene (5 bases). The germline V gene encodes CDR1 WSHSY and CDR2 SAAADI. V was shortened by 7 bases and J by 0 bases, with 25 bases between the two germline ends. The CDR3 contains 19 residues. The CDR3 sequence is CASTLEGAPALSSYNEQFF. The CDR3 DNA reads TGCGCCAGCACCCTTGAAGGGGCCCCGGCCTTGAGCTCCTACAATGAGCAGTTCTTC.

The chain recombines TRBV5-1 with TRBJ2-6; 7 bases are shared with TRBD1. There are 16 residues in the CDR3. Germline assignment: CDR1 SGHRS and CDR2 YFSETQ. With V trimmed by 4 bases and J by 2 bases, 6 bases remained unmatched. CDR3 sequence reads: CASSASTGAGANVLTF. The CDR3 bases are TGCGCCAGCAGCGCTTCCACAGGGGCTGGGGCCAACGTCCTGACTTTC.

In this sample, this clonotype turned up many times. The chain employs TRBV20-1 and TRBJ2-7; D is perhaps TRBD1 (5 bases). The V gene's germline CDR1 is DFQATT and CDR2 SNEGSKA (reference sequence). Trimming removed 4 bases at V and 4 bases at J, with 14 bases between. The CDR3 covers 13 residues. The DNA for the CDR3 is TGCAGTGCTACTGGAAGGGGCCCTTACGAGCAGTACTTC. Its protein is CSATGRGPYEQYF.

The rearrangement links TRBV5-1 to TRBJ1-2; D remains unclear. Trimming removed 0 bases from V and 2 bases from J, with 11 bases in between. The CDR3 is 15 amino acids. Germline assignment: CDR1 SGHRS and CDR2 YFSETQ. The CDR3 region has the DNA TGCGCCAGCAGCTTGGTAGCCGGGAAGAACTATGGCTACACCTTC. Encoded protein: CASSLVAGKNYGYTF. Supplemented by reference TRBV5-1 and TRBJ1-2, the full variable domain reads KAGVTQTPRYLIKTRGQQVTLSCSPISGHRSVSWYQQTPGQGLQFLFEYFSETQRNKGNFPGRFSGRQFSNSRSEMNVSTLELGDSALYLCASSLVAGKNYGYTFGSGTRLTVV.

This clonotype was seen at least ten times. The chain couples TRBV4-1 to TRBJ1-5; D is perhaps TRBD1 (6 bases). The germline gives CDR1 MGHRA, CDR2 YSYEKL. Trimming took off 0 bases at V and 7 bases at J, with 16 bases between the two ends. The length of the CDR3 is 16 residues. CDR3: CASSQDVETGAQPQHF. The CDR3 DNA reads as TGCGCCAGCAGCCAAGATGTTGAGACAGGTGCCCAGCCCCAGCATTTT.

This clonotype has a count of ten or more. V is TRBV12-3 or TRBV12-4 and J is TRBJ2-7, with 10 bases identical to TRBD2. V lost 6 bases to trimming and J lost 5 bases; unmatched junction nucleotides: 10. The CDR3 extends over 15 amino acids. CDR3 protein: CASSPLSGRANEQYF. CDR3 DNA: TGTGCCAGCAGCCCGTTAAGCGGGAGGGCCAACGAGCAGTACTTC.